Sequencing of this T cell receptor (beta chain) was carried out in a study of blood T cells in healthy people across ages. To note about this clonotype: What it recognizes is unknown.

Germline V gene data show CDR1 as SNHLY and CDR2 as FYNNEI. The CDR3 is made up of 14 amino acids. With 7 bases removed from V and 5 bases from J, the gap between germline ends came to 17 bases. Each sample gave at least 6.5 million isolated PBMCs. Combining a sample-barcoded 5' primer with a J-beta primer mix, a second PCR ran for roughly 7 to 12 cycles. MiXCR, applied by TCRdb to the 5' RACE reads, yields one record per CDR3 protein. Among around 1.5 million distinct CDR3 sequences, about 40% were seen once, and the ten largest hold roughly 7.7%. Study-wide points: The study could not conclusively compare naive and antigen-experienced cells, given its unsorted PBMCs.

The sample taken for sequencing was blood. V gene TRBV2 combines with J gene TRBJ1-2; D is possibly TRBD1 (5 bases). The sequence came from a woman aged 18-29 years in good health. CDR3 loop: CASIAGTGRYGYTF. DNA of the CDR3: TGTGCCAGCATTGCCGGGACTGGGAGATATGGCTACACCTTC.